Reported below is one TCR beta chain. What it binds is unknown. There were only healthy Caucasians among the donors. Germline CDR1 and CDR2: KGHDR and SFDVKD. The CDR3 runs 17 residues. The junction had 4 bases not matched to a gene; V was cut back by 2 bases and J by 0 bases. This entry is derived from a study of identical twins. Broader study findings: Out-of-frame alpha sequences common to twins were enriched for low generation probability.

TCRdb called the 5' RACE reads again in MiXCR, with one record for every CDR3 protein. The table records just over 500,000 distinct CDR3 sequences, roughly a fifth of them present only once. A further study also used this sample, focusing on T cells expressing NK-cell markers. That paper states: Eight donors were sequenced, seven testing HCMV-seropositive and one testing seronegative.

The sample taken for sequencing was CD4+ T cells sorted from blood. This sequence originates from a woman between 18 and 29 years old in good health. The V and J genes are TRBV24-1 and TRBJ1-5; 9 nucleotides line up with TRBD1. CDR3 protein: CATSDSKTGGSNQPQHF. The CDR3 DNA is TGTGCCACCAGTGATTCGAAGACAGGGGGTAGCAATCAGCCCCAGCATTTT.